The TCR beta chain under discussion was sequenced for a study of human T cells and chemical hapten exposure. Study findings and constraints: All donors were alopecia patients, so their immunity may differ from that of healthy people. TCRs above 1 in 1000 frequency did not change with DPC sensitization.

The sample's time point: patch test 1, 2 weeks after DPC sensitization. Treatment of the sample: therapeutic diphenylcyclopropenone sensitization with weekly scalp DPC. This clonotype appeared a few times. The antigen is not known. Using its own MiXCR run on the RACE reads, TCRdb lists one record per CDR3 protein. The sample includes 95,000 to 150,000 distinct CDR3 sequences, around 13% of them seen just once. This TCR was recovered from a man between 18 and 29 years old with alopecia areata. Some clones in this sample may be carry-over from other donors' samples. The sample was whole blood, taken in connection with sensitization to the hapten diphenylcyclopropenone (DPC).

The CDR3 region is CSAVRGAAETQYF. CDR3 in DNA: TGCAGTGCTGTGCGGGGGGCCGCGGAGACCCAGTACTTC. The rearrangement links TRBV20-1 to TRBJ2-5; 8 bases line up with TRBD2. Per germline, CDR1 DFQATT and CDR2 SNEGSKA (reference sequence). After removal of 5 bases from V and 5 bases from J, the junction contained 7 bases not matched to a gene. There are 13 residues in the CDR3.